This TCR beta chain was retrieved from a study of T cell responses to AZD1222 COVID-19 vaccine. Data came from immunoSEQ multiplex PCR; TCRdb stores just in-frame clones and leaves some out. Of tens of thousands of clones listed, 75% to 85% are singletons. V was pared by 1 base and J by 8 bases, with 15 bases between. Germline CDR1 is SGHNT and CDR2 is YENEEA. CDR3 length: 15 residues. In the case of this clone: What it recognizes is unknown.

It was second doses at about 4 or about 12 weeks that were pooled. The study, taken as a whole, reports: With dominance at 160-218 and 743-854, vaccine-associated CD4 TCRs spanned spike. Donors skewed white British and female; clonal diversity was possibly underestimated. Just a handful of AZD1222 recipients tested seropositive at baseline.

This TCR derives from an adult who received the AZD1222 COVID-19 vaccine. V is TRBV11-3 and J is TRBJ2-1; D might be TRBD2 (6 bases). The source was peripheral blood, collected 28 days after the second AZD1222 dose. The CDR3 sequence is CASSLGLVGLDEQFF. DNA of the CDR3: TGTGCCAGCAGCTTAGGACTAGTCGGATTGGATGAGCAGTTCTTC.